This TCR beta chain was sequenced for a study of beta chain features in type 1 diabetes (dated by TCRdb to 2017 to 2018). For the study in its entirety: Patients and healthy donors did not differ in mean age, gender distribution, total cell number or subset yield. In the study, recently diagnosed type 1 diabetes patients and matched healthy donors were compared on the TCRB repertoires of their sorted circulating CD4+ T cell subsets. A total of about 99,000,000 sorted cells were examined across all samples, and RNA yield correlated strongly with the number of cells per subset. Naive and central memory subsets were obtained from all 30 or so donors, but regulatory and stem cell-like memory subsets were isolated from only 8 patients and 8 healthy donors. What the authors observed across the whole study: Only small numbers of individuals were included in the HLA sub-analyses, which left unresolved whether HLA type had any influence on TCRB rearrangement. A moderate but significant shortening of TCRB CDR3 length was observed in type 1 diabetes patients in all four CD4+ subsets. PCR may preferentially amplify shorter templates, but because patient and control samples were amplified and corrected together, any resulting skew would affect both groups equally. Fewer insertions and more nucleotide deletions at VDJ recombination sites were observed in patients with type 1 diabetes, implying thymic rearrangement abnormalities. Because cDNA was sequenced instead of genomic DNA, activated cells with high expression could be over-represented, although the groups did not differ in activation or CD3 levels. The naive, central memory and regulatory TCRB repertoires appeared to resemble one another more closely among patients than among healthy donors.

The sample holds a few counts of this clone. The antigen it binds to is not known. Within one base of it there is no much larger clone, and no base qualities were kept. A single peripheral blood draw of around 120 mL on average was collected from each donor into heparinised tubes. A BD FACSAria II was used to sort naive, central memory, regulatory and stem cell-like memory CD4+ T cells with a panel that included CD45RO, CCR7, CD25, CD127, CD95 and CD27. All sorted populations exceeded 98% purity. PBMCs were separated immediately by Lymphoprep density gradient centrifugation and were stained directly, without being cultured. To minimize batch effects, samples were stained and sorted in pairs, one healthy donor with one patient per experiment. The entire amount of isolated RNA was reverse transcribed using the High Capacity cDNA Reverse Transcription Kit, so the sequenced TCRB transcripts were expressed ones. Deep immunoSEQ sequencing was performed on naive, central memory and regulatory T cell samples, with an average of roughly 4 million total reads per sample. After sorted cells were lysed in RLT buffer, RNA was extracted with DNase-treated RNeasy Micro or Mini kits, with the choice depending on cell number. Each cell subset was processed on its own to prevent cross-contamination, while patient and healthy donor samples were processed together. Using the immunoSEQ multiplex PCR, TCRB sequences were amplified from cDNA into 87-bp fragments spanning the CDR3 region. Sequencing of the amplicons was performed on the Illumina HiSeq platform. The authors processed their data as follows. PCR bias was computationally corrected using synthetic template baselines, reads within Hamming distance 2 were collapsed, and singletons that could not be merged were discarded. Reads were aligned against IMGT so that V, D and J genes, CDR3 length and insertions or deletions at six rearrangement sites could be assigned. Clonotype counts were normalized to sorted cell number within each subset before computing true diversity and Gini coefficients with the tcR R package. The overlap coefficient, calculated on TCRB nucleotide sequences, was used to measure repertoire sharing. TCRdb carries this immuneACCESS record with in-frame sequences only. Its versions omit some clonotypes, under half of them owing to an unresolved V gene in the studies checked, with the rest unexplained. That table is the source of V, J and clone size, and D and trimming were worked out from the DNA. The sample table contains some 240,000 clones; only one count was recorded for roughly a tenth of them. Together, the top ten hold 1% to 1.5% of the sample.

The germline V gene (reference sequence) specifies MNHNY as CDR1 and SVGAGI as CDR2. The CDR3, cysteine through phenylalanine, is 15 amino acids long. Only CDR3 DNA is held: 45 bases, read in frame from base 1. Here V drops 6 bases and J drops 4 bases, and the junction holds 9 bases not matched to any gene. The specimen sequenced was central memory CD4+ T cells from blood. This sequence was found in a man between 18 and 29 years old in good health. The chain is encoded by TRBV6-6 joined to TRBJ2-5; 9 bases in the junction line up with TRBD1. The DNA reads TGTGCCAGCAGACACCGTTGGGACAGGGTAGAGACCCAGTACTTC. The translation is CASRHRWDRVETQYF.